This TCR beta chain was profiled in a study of T-cell reconstitution after alpha-beta-depleted transplantation in children. This clonotype was counted only a few times. The antigen remains undetermined. Study-level findings and limits: Reported findings indicate that, about two months after transplant, alpha-beta T cells came from several hundred expanded clones, which were derived from non-depleted graft cells.

CDR1 is SGHRS, CDR2 YFSETQ, per germline. The V gene lost 0 bases and the J gene lost 9 bases, with 10 bases spanning the gap. The CDR3 is made up of 13 amino acids. As it was prepared, the TCRbeta library received unique molecular identifiers. TCRdb independently ran MiXCR on the PCR reads; one entry per CDR3 protein. The table shows approximately 250,000 distinct CDR3 sequences, with roughly a quarter occurring only once. The clonotype originates from a girl aged 2-10 years with Fanconi anemia, due to receive a stem cell transplant. This chain connects TRBV5-1 to TRBJ2-1; D gene unclear. This material consisted of PBMCs, taken before TCRalphabeta/CD19-depleted stem cell transplant. The CDR3: CASSLDGVGEQFF. For the CDR3, the DNA is TGCGCCAGCAGCTTGGATGGCGTGGGTGAGCAGTTCTTC.